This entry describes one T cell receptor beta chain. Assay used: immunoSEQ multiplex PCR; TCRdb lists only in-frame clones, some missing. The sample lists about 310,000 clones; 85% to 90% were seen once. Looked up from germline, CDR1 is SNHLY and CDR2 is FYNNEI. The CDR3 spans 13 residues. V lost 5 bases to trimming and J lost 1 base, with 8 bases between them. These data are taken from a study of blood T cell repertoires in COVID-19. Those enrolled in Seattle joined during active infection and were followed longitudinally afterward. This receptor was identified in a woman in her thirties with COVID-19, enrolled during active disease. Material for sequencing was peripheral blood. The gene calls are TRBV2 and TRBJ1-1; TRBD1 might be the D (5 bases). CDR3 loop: CASSFGQNTEAFF. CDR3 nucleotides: TGTGCCAGCAGTTTTGGACAGAACACTGAAGCTTTCTTT. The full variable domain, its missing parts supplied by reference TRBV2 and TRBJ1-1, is EPEVTQTPSHQVTQMGQEVILRCVPISNHLYFYWYRQILGQKVEFLVSFYNNEISEKSEIFDDQFSVERPDGSNFTLKIRSTKLEDSAMYFCASSFGQNTEAFFGQGTRLTVV.